Below are 18 T cell receptor beta chains sequenced from a single sample in a study of T-cell memory formation after mild COVID-19. TCRdb itself ran the 5' RACE reads through MiXCR, one entry per CDR3 protein. The table lists 550,000 to 600,000 distinct CDR3 sequences, approximately 15% of them singletons. The material sequenced was PBMCs or a T cell subset sorted from them (not recorded which). The source is an adult woman who had mild COVID-19 (a few samples of this study predate the infection). Cell type and time point are not known.

This chain uses TRBV7-8 with TRBJ2-4; D is perhaps TRBD1 or TRBD2 (5 bases each). The ends were cut back, 0 bases at V and 6 bases at J, with 9 bases in the middle. This CDR3 has 14 amino acids. CDR1 is SGHVS, CDR2 FQNEAQ, per germline. CDR3 in amino acids: CASSLAMGVNIQYF. CDR3 nucleotides: TGTGCCAGCAGCTTAGCGATGGGGGTAAACATTCAGTACTTC.

This clonotype was seen more than once but under ten times. The rearrangement links TRBV6-5 to TRBJ1-1; 7 nucleotides align to TRBD1. This CDR3 contains 18 residues. The ends lost 5 bases at V and 0 bases at J; junction bases unmatched: 15. Germline V gives CDR1 MNHEY, CDR2 SVGAGI. In DNA, the CDR3 is TGTGCCAGCAGTCCGATTTTTCCGACAGGGCCGCTGAACACTGAAGCTTTCTTT. This sequence encodes CASSPIFPTGPLNTEAFF.

CDR3 loop: CASSQSLVGRGYEQYF. CDR3 nucleotide sequence: TGCGCCAGCAGCCAATCTCTTGTCGGGAGGGGCTACGAGCAGTACTTC. The chain combines TRBV4-1 with TRBJ2-7, with 8 bases that match TRBD2. Germline V CDR1 and CDR2: MGHRA, YSYEKL. The CDR3 totals 16 residues. With V trimmed by 2 bases and J by 3 bases, 9 bases remained unmatched.

This clonotype has only a few counts. The chain recombines TRBV6-5 with TRBJ2-1, with TRBD2 matching over 8 bases. With V trimmed by 2 bases and J by 7 bases, 4 bases remained unmatched. From germline, CDR1 is MNHEY and CDR2 SVGAGI. CDR3 length: 14 amino acids. CDR3 amino acids: CASSYSGSANEQFF. The CDR3 DNA reads as TGTGCCAGCAGTTACAGCGGGAGCGCAAATGAGCAGTTCTTC.

The chain carries TRBV9 and TRBJ2-1; D is ambiguous. The CDR3 runs 13 residues. Germline assignment: CDR1 SGDLS and CDR2 YYNGEE. Trimming stripped 4 bases from V and 4 bases from J, with 9 bases between. CDR3 coding DNA: TGTGCCAGCAGCCGACTGGCTTACAATGAGCAGTTCTTC. This encodes CASSRLAYNEQFF.

In its sample, this clonotype was seen once. Being one base from a much bigger clone, this may be a read error. The rearrangement uses TRBV24-1 and TRBJ2-2, with D unclear. CDR3 size: 15 residues. The germline gives CDR1 KGHDR, CDR2 SFDVKD. V lost 3 bases and J lost 3, with 10 bases in between. The CDR3 sequence is CATSDPGSYTGELFF. CDR3 bases: TGTGCCACCAGTGATCCTGGGTCCTACACCGGGGAGCTGTTTTTT.

The J gene is TRBJ2-7, the V gene TRBV29-1; 7 bases match TRBD1. CDR1 is SQVTM and CDR2 is ANQGSEA in the germline V gene. The CDR3 is 18 amino acids. The trim removed 0 bases at V and 0 bases at J, leaving 14 bases unmatched. The CDR3 reads CSVEEQGSRQGTSYEQYF. The CDR3 DNA follows: TGCAGCGTTGAAGAGCAAGGATCGCGACAGGGAACCTCCTACGAGCAGTACTTC.

The rearrangement joins TRBV3-1 to TRBJ1-2, with D unclear. The CDR3 has 14 residues. The V and J ends lost 5 bases and 4 bases respectively, with 14 bases between them. Germline-derived CDR1 and CDR2 are LGHDT and YNNKEL (reference sequence). The CDR3 here is CASSFVGSPYGYTF. In DNA, the CDR3 is TGTGCCAGCAGCTTCGTCGGGTCCCCCTATGGCTACACCTTC.

Only a few counts were recorded for this clonotype. V gene TRBV29-1 combines with J gene TRBJ2-1, with D perhaps matching TRBD1 or TRBD2 (6 bases each). Per germline, CDR1 SQVTM and CDR2 ANQGSEA. CDR3 length equals 14 residues. The V and J ends lost 2 bases and 4 bases respectively, with 12 bases between them. In DNA form, the CDR3 reads TGCAGCGTTGAAATTGGGGGGCAGTACAATGAGCAGTTCTTC. Protein: CSVEIGGQYNEQFF.

The V and J genes are TRBV5-6 and TRBJ1-1; D is unresolved. Germline V gives CDR1 SGHDT, CDR2 YYEEEE. This CDR3 has 15 amino acids. The V end was cut by 4 bases, the J end by 3 bases, with 16 bases between. The CDR3 loop is CASSLRRRAHTEAFF. In DNA, the CDR3 is TGTGCCAGCAGCCTTAGACGTAGGGCGCACACTGAAGCTTTCTTT.

V gene TRBV4-1 combines with J gene TRBJ1-1, with D perhaps TRBD1 (6 bases). CDR3 length equals 17 residues. Germline CDR1 is MGHRA and CDR2 is YSYEKL. Trimming cost V 0 bases and J 1 base, with 15 bases left between them. CDR3 sequence: CASSQDRATGPNTEAFF. The DNA of the CDR3 is TGCGCCAGCAGCCAAGATCGGGCGACAGGACCGAACACTGAAGCTTTCTTT.

V and J are TRBV24-1 and TRBJ2-1, with D possibly TRBD1 on 6 matching bases. The CDR3 has 16 residues. Looked up from germline, CDR1 is KGHDR and CDR2 is SFDVKD. The V and J ends lost 2 bases and 0 bases respectively, with 10 bases between them. In DNA form, the CDR3 reads TGTGCCACCAGTGATTCCCGACAGGTCTCCTACAATGAGCAGTTCTTC. It translates to CATSDSRQVSYNEQFF.

The chain carries TRBV5-1 and TRBJ1-1, with 8 bases that match TRBD1. Germline CDR1 reads SGHRS; CDR2 reads YFSETQ. The CDR3 is 19 residues long. Trimming at V came to 2 bases and at J to 0 bases, leaving 15 bases not matched to a gene. The CDR3 region is CASSFRGQGTLRVNTEAFF. CDR3 bases: TGCGCCAGCAGCTTCAGGGGGCAGGGGACTCTGCGTGTGAACACTGAAGCTTTCTTT.

This clonotype was seen at least ten times. The V call is TRBV4-1, the J call TRBJ1-1; no firm D call. Germline V gene data show CDR1 as MGHRA and CDR2 as YSYEKL. The CDR3 has 14 amino acids. V was pared by 1 base and J by 3 bases, with 9 bases between. Written as DNA, the CDR3 is TGCGCCAGCAGCCAAGGAGCGGGTGACACTGAAGCTTTCTTT. It specifies CASSQGAGDTEAFF.

The V gene is TRBV14, the J gene TRBJ2-3; D possibly corresponds to TRBD1 (6 bases). The CDR3 is made up of 15 amino acids. Germline loops: CDR1 SGHDN, CDR2 FVKESK. V lost 2 bases, J lost 2 bases, and 11 bases lay in between. This CDR3 is CASSQQDSPTDTQYF. CDR3 DNA: TGTGCCAGCAGCCAACAGGACAGTCCCACAGATACGCAGTATTTT.

This clonotype has a count of ten or more. The chain joins TRBV11-2 to TRBJ1-1; TRBD1 is a possible D gene (5 bases). The CDR3 loop spans 16 amino acids. V lost 5 bases, J lost 3 bases, and 19 bases lay in between. CDR1 and CDR2 from the germline V gene are SGHAT and FQNNGV. CDR3 DNA: TGTGCCAGCAGCCTCGGCGGGGCGATAGTGGACACTGAAGCTTTCTTT. It encodes CASSLGGAIVDTEAFF.

This clonotype was counted between two and nine times. This rearrangement joins TRBV7-9 to TRBJ2-5; D call uncertain. The germline V gene encodes CDR1 SEHNR and CDR2 FQNEAQ (reference sequence). With 1 base removed from V and 2 bases from J, the gap between germline ends came to 8 bases. The CDR3 consists of 14 residues. CDR3 coding DNA: TGTGCCAGCAGCTTAGTGACCCATCAAGAGACCCAGTACTTC. Protein sequence: CASSLVTHQETQYF. Based on the CDR3 plus reference TRBV7-9 and TRBJ2-5, the full variable domain is DTGVSQNPRHKITKRGQNVTFRCDPISEHNRLYWYRQTLGQGPEFLTYFQNEAQLEKSRLLSDRFSAERPKGSFSTLEIQRTEQGDSAMYLCASSLVTHQETQYFGPGTRLLVL.

This chain joins TRBV15 and TRBJ2-7, with 7 bases that match TRBD1. Unmatched junction bases numbered 14, after V lost 5 bases and J lost 4 bases. The CDR3 has 16 residues. The germline gives CDR1 LNHNV, CDR2 YYDKDF (reference sequence). DNA of the CDR3: TGTGCCACCAGCGGAATGACAGGGCCGGGTGGTTACGAGCAGTACTTC. Protein product: CATSGMTGPGGYEQYF.